These 14 T cell receptor beta chains originate from one sample sequenced in a study of T cell clonality in common variable immunodeficiency. Assay used: immunoSEQ multiplex PCR; TCRdb lists only in-frame clones, some missing. The sample was found to contain 75,000 to 85,000 clones, and every one recurs. Source material: peripheral blood mononuclear cells. These receptors were collected from a person aged 18 to 70 in good health.

This clone was recorded at least ten times. The read comes to an end 3 residues before the CDR3 does, leaving the germline J gene to fill in the end. The chain is built from TRBV7-6 and TRBJ2-1; 8 bases align to TRBD1. The CDR3 is made up of 15 amino acids. Germline CDR1 SGHVS, CDR2 FNYEAQ. The J segment lost 8 bases and the V segment lost 0 bases, leaving 6 bases of the junction unmatched. CDR3 amino acids: CASSLALDRGDEQFF. CDR3 bases read: TGTGCCAGCAGCTTAGCCCTAGACAGGGGCGATGAG. Together with reference TRBV7-6 and TRBJ2-1, the CDR3 gives the full variable domain: GAGVSQSPRYKVTKRGQDVALRCDPISGHVSLYWYRQALGQGPEFLTYFNYEAQQDKSGLPNDRFSAERPEGSISTLTIQRTEQRDSAMYRCASSLALDRGDEQFFGPGTRLTVL.

This clone was seen more than once but under ten times. The CDR3 goes on 3 residues after the read ends, and that part is filled in from the germline J gene. V usage is TRBV10-3 and J usage is TRBJ2-1; 7 positions agree with TRBD1. The germline V gene has CDR1 ENHRY and CDR2 SYGVKD. V dropped 3 bases and J dropped 8; count of bases not matched to a gene: 10. The CDR3 sequence is 15 residues long. The CDR3 bases that were read are TGTGCCATCAGTGATCTCGGACAGGCGAGGGATGAG. This codes for CAISDLGQARDE. The complete CDR3 reads CAISDLGQARDEQFF.

In its sample, this clone was seen many times. The CDR3 end lies 3 residues beyond the end of the read and is filled in from the germline J gene. This chain connects TRBV19 to TRBJ2-2; 7 bases are shared with TRBD1. V lost 6 bases, J lost 2 bases, and 12 bases stayed unmatched. The CDR3 consists of 17 residues. Per germline, CDR1 LNHDA and CDR2 SQIVND (reference sequence). CDR3 DNA, as far as it was read: TGTGCCAGTAGCCGAACCAGGGACAGACCAAACACCGGGGAG. Translation gives CASSRTRDRPNTGE. The CDR3, in full, reads CASSRTRDRPNTGELFF.

This clone has ten or more counts. Coverage ceases 3 residues before the CDR3 finishes, and the germline J gene fills in the end. The chain links TRBV5-6 to TRBJ1-2; TRBD1 is a possible D gene (5 bases). The CDR3 is 14 residues long. The germline V gene encodes CDR1 SGHDT and CDR2 YYEEEE. The V end lost 1 base, the J end lost 0 bases, and 7 bases lay between the germline ends. The sequenced part of the CDR3 DNA is TGTGCCAGCAGCTTGCAGGGCCCTAACTATGGC. As protein: CASSLQGPNYG. The full CDR3 is CASSLQGPNYGYTF.

This clone was observed at least ten times. The DNA read from the CDR3 is TGTGCCTGGAGTGTACAGGTCCCGACAGGGGAATTAAGGAGCGGCGATGAAAAA. Its protein is CAWSVQVPTGELRSGDEK. The whole CDR3 region reads CAWSVQVPTGELRSGDEKLFF. The J gene is TRBJ1-4, the V gene TRBV30, with 8 bases aligning to TRBD1. From the germline J gene comes the end of the CDR3, since the read stops 3 residues before it. Germline V lookup: CDR1 GTSNPN, CDR2 SVGIG (reference sequence). This CDR3 is built from 21 residues. J lost 6 bases, V lost 0 bases, and 24 bases had no gene match.

By its share, this clone is medium-sized. The CDR3 sequence is CASSLTGNSFDEQFF. The CDR3 bases that were read are TGTGCCAGCAGCCTAACAGGGAATTCTTTCGATGAG. This chain links TRBV13 with TRBJ2-1, with TRBD1 as a possible D gene (6 bases). The sequence runs out 3 residues before the end of the CDR3; the remainder is reconstructed from the germline J gene. V was pared by 5 bases and J by 8 bases, with 19 bases between. The V gene's germline CDR1 is PRHDT and CDR2 FYEKMQ (reference sequence). This CDR3 region has 15 residues.

The sample holds many counts of this clone. The observed sequence ends 3 residues before the CDR3 terminus, with the missing tail filled in from the germline J gene. J is TRBJ2-1 and V is TRBV20-1; 8 bases map to TRBD2. J gave up 0 bases and V 3 bases, and 7 bases lay outside the gene matches. Germline lookup yields CDR1 DFQATT and CDR2 SNEGSKA (reference sequence). The CDR3 has 16 amino acids. The sequenced CDR3 bases are TGCAGTGCTAGCCATAGCGGGGCTTACTCCTACAATGAG. This codes for CSASHSGAYSYNE. From start to end, the CDR3 is CSASHSGAYSYNEQFF.

This clone was seen ten or more times. Sequencing ends 3 residues short of the CDR3 end; the germline J gene provides the rest. V is TRBV20-1 and J is TRBJ2-1; 8 bases match TRBD1. The J segment lost 6 bases and the V segment lost 0 bases, leaving 7 bases of the junction unmatched. The germline V gene encodes CDR1 DFQATT and CDR2 SNEGSKA (reference sequence). The CDR3 is 15 amino acids. CDR3 bases read: TGCAGTGCTAGAGATTTGGACAGGGTTCGCAATGAG. Its translation is CSARDLDRVRNE. The whole CDR3 sequence is CSARDLDRVRNEQFF.

This clone appeared many times. The CDR3 end lies 3 residues beyond the end of the read and is filled in from the germline J gene. The V gene is TRBV7-9, the J gene TRBJ2-7; the match to TRBD1 covers 11 bases. Per the germline V gene, CDR1 is SEHNR and CDR2 is FQNEAQ (reference sequence). CDR3 length: 15 amino acids. V was clipped by 5 bases and J by 5 bases; unmatched bases: 8. The CDR3 is CASSPLDRGLNEQYF. The sequenced part of the CDR3 DNA is TGTGCCAGCAGCCCCCTGGACAGGGGGCTGAACGAG.

At least ten counts were recorded for this clone. The read ends 3 residues early relative to the CDR3; the germline J gene fills the gap. The gene calls are TRBV5-1 and TRBJ2-2, with a weak D call TRBD1 (5 bases). The CDR3 has 14 residues. Looked up from germline, CDR1 is SGHRS and CDR2 is YFSETQ. V gave up 3 bases and J gave up 3 bases, with 9 bases separating them. This CDR3 reads CASSSDTYTGELFF. The sequenced CDR3 bases are TGCGCCAGCAGCTCGGACACCTACACCGGGGAG. The full variable domain, rest sourced from reference TRBV5-1 and TRBJ2-2, is KAGVTQTPRYLIKTRGQQVTLSCSPISGHRSVSWYQQTPGQGLQFLFEYFSETQRNKGNFPGRFSGRQFSNSRSEMNVSTLELGDSALYLCASSSDTYTGELFFGEGSRLTVL.

In its sample, this clone was seen many times. The CDR3 region is CASSFQTGRNTEAFF. CDR3 DNA (partial): TGTGCCAGCAGCTTCCAGACAGGGAGGAACACTGAA. The rearrangement uses TRBV7-9 and TRBJ1-1, with 7 bases aligning to TRBD1. The read terminates 3 residues ahead of where the CDR3 ends, so the germline J gene completes it. CDR3 size: 15 residues. V lost 3 bases, J lost 1 base, and 5 bases stayed unmatched. The germline gives CDR1 SEHNR, CDR2 FQNEAQ (reference sequence).

Ten or more counts support this clone. The CDR3 goes on 3 residues after the read ends, and that part is filled in from the germline J gene. The rearrangement uses TRBV12-5 and TRBJ2-6; D is perhaps TRBD2 (6 bases). The CDR3 consists of 15 residues. CDR1 and CDR2 from the germline V gene are LGHNT and FRNRAP. V was cut by 1 base and J by 2 bases, with 6 bases left in between. Incomplete CDR3 DNA: TGTGCTAGTGGTTTGGGGGGGGCTGGGGCCAACGTC. Amino acids: CASGLGGAGANV. The entire CDR3 protein is CASGLGGAGANVLTF.

Many counts were recorded for this clone. The read stops 3 residues short of the end of the CDR3; the missing end is completed from the germline J gene. The rearrangement uses TRBV12-3 or TRBV12-4 and TRBJ2-6; possibly TRBD1 for D (5 bases). The CDR3 has 16 amino acids. V shed 3 bases and J shed 2 bases, with 11 bases lying between them. CDR3 DNA, as far as it was read: TGTGCCAGCAGTTTTTCAGGGAACACTGGGGCCAACGTC. It specifies CASSFSGNTGANV. The CDR3 in its entirety is CASSFSGNTGANVLTF.

This clone was seen at least ten times. The CDR3 end falls 3 residues outside the read, so it is completed with the germline J gene. The V call is TRBV12-5, the J call TRBJ1-2; TRBD1 might be the D (6 bases). The CDR3 runs to 17 residues. Germline V CDR1 and CDR2: LGHNT, FRNRAP. Trimming took 0 bases from V and 0 from J, leaving 14 bases between them. The chain's CDR3 is CASGLVLAGATNYGYTF. The DNA read from the CDR3 is TGTGCTAGTGGTTTGGTACTAGCGGGGGCAACTAACTATGGC.